The next 12 T cell receptor beta chains were all read from a single sample in a study of blood T cell repertoires in COVID-19. TCRdb's copy holds only in-frame clones and misses some; the assay was immunoSEQ multiplex PCR. In the table there are about 230,000 clones, about nine tenths of which are singletons. Sequencing was carried out using PBMCs or T cells enriched from blood (not recorded which). The receptors stem from a woman aged 45-59 years in a cohort exposed to, infected with or recovered from COVID-19 (not recorded which).

This rearrangement joins TRBV12-3 or TRBV12-4 to TRBJ1-1; no clear D. The V and J ends lost 8 bases and 5 bases respectively, with 12 bases between them. This CDR3 is built from 12 residues. CDR3 amino acids: CASSGRRTEAFF. CDR3 DNA: TGTGCCAGCTCTGGGCGGAGGACTGAAGCTTTCTTT.

V usage is TRBV5-4 and J usage is TRBJ2-3, with a possible D match to TRBD2 (6 bases). CDR3 size: 14 residues. Trimming took 4 bases from V and 2 from J, leaving 11 bases between them. Germline values: CDR1 SGHNT, CDR2 YYREEE (reference sequence). The CDR3 nucleotides are TGTGCCAGCAGCATCCGGACTATCACAGATACGCAGTATTTT. Protein: CASSIRTITDTQYF.

This clone was recorded a few times. The V gene is TRBV6-1, the J gene TRBJ1-2; D is undetermined. Per the germline V gene, CDR1 is MNHNS and CDR2 is SASEGT. This CDR3 region has 13 residues. V was cut by 0 bases and J by 4 bases, with 6 bases left in between. The CDR3 DNA is TGTGCCAGCAGTGAAGCTCCCTTCTATGGCTACACCTTC. Its translation: CASSEAPFYGYTF.

The chain combines TRBV5-6 with TRBJ1-4, with 7 bases matching TRBD1. V lost 4 bases to trimming and J lost 0 bases; unmatched junction nucleotides: 9. The CDR3 sequence is 17 residues long. In germline, CDR1 is SGHDT, CDR2 YYEEEE. CDR3: CASSDRDRPATNEKLFF. CDR3 in DNA: TGTGCCAGCAGCGATCGGGACAGACCTGCAACTAATGAAAAACTGTTTTTT.

The rearrangement joins TRBV28 to TRBJ2-7; perhaps TRBD2 as D (5 bases). The germline V gene has CDR1 MDHEN and CDR2 SYDVKM. V was clipped by 6 bases and J by 0 bases, with 9 bases between them. The CDR3 extends over 13 amino acids. CDR3 nucleotide sequence: TGTGCCAGCAGCTTAGCGAGCTCCTACGAGCAGTACTTC. Amino acids: CASSLASSYEQYF.

This sequence joins TRBV6-4 and TRBJ2-7, with D unresolved. Germline values: CDR1 MRHNA, CDR2 SNTAGT. Trimming left V 9 bases short and J 3 bases short, with 12 bases between. The CDR3 has 12 residues. The CDR3 coding sequence is TGTGCCAGACCCCTCTTCGGCTACGAGCAGTACTTC. Encoded protein: CARPLFGYEQYF.

This chain links TRBV27 with TRBJ1-2, with unresolved D. The CDR3 totals 16 residues. CDR1 is MNHEY and CDR2 is SMNVEV in the germline V gene (reference sequence). V lost 5 bases and J lost 8, with 24 bases in between. The CDR3 is CASSPPLGRGSGGYTF. The CDR3 DNA reads TGTGCCAGCAGTCCCCCCCTCGGCCGGGGTTCTGGGGGCTACACCTTC.

This clone was observed a few times. The chain is built from TRBV18 and TRBJ1-2, with 7 positions matching TRBD1. The V gene end was trimmed by 5 bases and the J gene end by 4 bases; junction bases not matched to a gene: 4. There are 13 residues in the CDR3. Germline CDR1 is KGHSH and CDR2 is LQKENI. The CDR3 protein is CASSADRAYGYTF. The CDR3 region has the DNA TGTGCCAGCTCAGCCGACAGGGCCTATGGCTACACCTTC.

This chain connects TRBV7-3 to TRBJ2-1, with 9 bases fitting TRBD2. The ends lost 5 bases at V and 6 bases at J; junction bases unmatched: 14. Germline V CDR1 and CDR2: SGHTA, FQGTGA. CDR3 length: 17 amino acids. The CDR3 protein is CASSTGVAGAPRNEQFF. CDR3 nucleotides: TGTGCCAGCAGCACCGGGGTAGCGGGGGCCCCCCGCAATGAGCAGTTCTTC.

Here the CDR3 reads CASSHSTQGGYTF. CDR3 DNA: TGTGCCAGCAGCCACTCCACACAGGGGGGCTACACCTTC. The chain is built from TRBV3-1 (or the pseudogene TRBV3-2) and TRBJ1-2; 7 bases fit TRBD1. Germline CDR1 LGHDT, CDR2 YNNKEL (reference sequence). The CDR3 runs 13 residues. With 3 bases clipped from V and 8 bases from J, the junction kept 6 bases outside the gene matches.

The V and J genes are TRBV4-3 and TRBJ2-1; TRBD2 agrees at 10 bases. The germline V gene encodes CDR1 LGHNA and CDR2 YSLEER. This CDR3 comprises 16 residues. Trimming at V came to 0 bases and at J to 2 bases, leaving 1 base not matched to a gene. Here the CDR3 DNA reads TGCGCCAGCAGCCAAGATACTAGCGGGACCTACAATGAGCAGTTCTTC. Protein: CASSQDTSGTYNEQFF.

The chain links TRBV28 to TRBJ2-4; 9 bases fit TRBD1. Trimming at V came to 6 bases and at J to 9 bases, leaving 6 bases not matched to a gene. This CDR3 has 13 amino acids. In germline, CDR1 is MDHEN, CDR2 SYDVKM. The DNA for the CDR3 is TGTGCCAGCAGAGGGACAGGGTCGGGCATTCAGTACTTC. Translation gives CASRGTGSGIQYF. Combining the CDR3 with reference TRBV28 and TRBJ2-4 gives the whole variable domain DVKVTQSSRYLVKRTGEKVFLECVQDMDHENMFWYRQDPGLGLRLIYFSYDVKMKEKGDIPEGYSVSREKKERFSLILESASTNQTSMYLCASRGTGSGIQYFGAGTRLSVL.